This T cell receptor beta chain appears in the sequencing data of a study of cytomegalovirus exposure and HLA in healthy donors. 60 Vbeta and 13 Jbeta primers were used in PCR. The repertoire was sequenced with immunoSEQ multiplex PCR; TCRdb's copy has only in-frame clones and lacks some. Of approximately 150,000 clones in the sample, about four fifths were seen once. The CDR3 extends over 15 amino acids. Deletions cut 0 bases from V and 0 bases from J, with 7 bases between. Germline CDR1 reads SGHRS; CDR2 reads YFSETQ. The chain combines TRBV5-1 with TRBJ1-5; no reliable D call. Sequences were obtained from PBMCs. The clonotype comes from a human donor in good health. The CDR3: CASSLAGDSNQPQHF. The CDR3 bases are TGCGCCAGCAGCTTGGCGGGAGATAGCAATCAGCCCCAGCATTTT.